These T cell receptor beta chains were read from a single sample in a study of shared clonotypes between healthy human individuals. The table came from immunoSEQ multiplex PCR; TCRdb's copy has only in-frame clones and leaves some out. The table has roughly 2.2 million clones, 85% to 95% seen once. Sequencing used naive CD4+ T cells from PBMCs. The source is a man younger than 35 in good health. Some clones in this sample may be carry-over from other donors' samples. Each CDR3 is given with its conserved first and last residue. The D gene is left open where the match is weak. The listing skips clone size in some rows; elsewhere it reads once, few, many or a size class.

j_call v_call d_call clone_size cdr3_nt cdr3_aa
TRBJ2-3 TRBV11-2 TRBD2 - TGTGCCAGCAGCCTCGCGATCGGGAGGACTCACACAGATACGCAGTATTTT CASSLAIGRTHTDTQYF
TRBJ1-4 TRBV11-3 - once TGTGCCAGCAGCCTGGAAACCCGCTCAACTAATGAAAAACTGTTTTTT CASSLETRSTNEKLFF
TRBJ2-7 TRBV5-8 - - TGTGCCAGCAGCGCGATCTGGGGCTACGAGCAGTACTTC CASSAIWGYEQYF
TRBJ2-1 TRBV27 - - TGTGCCAGCAGTTTTTTTTTAAGGGGACGCAGTTTCTACAATGAGCAGTTCTTC CASSFFLRGRSFYNEQFF
TRBJ2-5 TRBV5-1 TRBD2 - TGCGCCAGCAGCTTGGCCGGGACTAGCGGGAGGGAGACCCAGTACTTC CASSLAGTSGRETQYF
TRBJ2-2 TRBV18 TRBD1 - TGTGCCAGCTCACCAGACAGGGGCACCGGGGAGCTGTTTTTT CASSPDRGTGELFF
TRBJ2-1 TRBV7-3 TRBD2 - TGTGCCAGCAGCTCTAGCGGGGGACAGTACAATGAGCAGTTCTTC CASSSSGGQYNEQFF
TRBJ2-7 TRBV5-4 TRBD2 - TGTGCCAGCAGCGGGGGACTAGCGGGAGCCTTGGAGCAGTACTTC CASSGGLAGALEQYF
TRBJ1-5 TRBV6-1 - - TGTGCCAGCAGTCCCTCAGGGGACAATCAGCCCCAGCATTTT CASSPSGDNQPQHF
TRBJ2-1 TRBV11-1 - once TGTGCCAGCAGCTTTGAGTCGCCCGGGGGACAGTTCTTC CASSFESPGGQFF
TRBJ2-7 TRBV2 - - TGTGCCAGCAGCCTGAGGGGGTCCCCCCAAAAGCAGTACTTC CASSLRGSPQKQYF
TRBJ2-5 TRBV28 - - TGTGCCAGCAGTTTCCGTGGAGGGGGCGCACGCGAGACCCAGTACTTC CASSFRGGGARETQYF
TRBJ1-4 TRBV18 - - TGTGCCAGCTCACCCCTCCAGGGTCCAGCTAATGAAAAACTGTTTTTT CASSPLQGPANEKLFF
TRBJ2-5 TRBV7-8 - - TGTGCCAGCAGCCATATCGCAGGTGGTGAGACCCAGTACTTC CASSHIAGGETQYF
TRBJ2-7 TRBV4-1 TRBD2 once TGCGCCAGCAGCCAACCGGGACTAGCGGGAGTCTCCGAGCAGTACTTC CASSQPGLAGVSEQYF
TRBJ2-5 TRBV2 - - TGTGCCAGCAACGGCGCAGAGACCCAGTACTTC CASNGAETQYF
TRBJ1-3 TRBV6-5 - once TGTGCCAGCAGTTACTCGTGGGGAAACACCATATATTTT CASSYSWGNTIYF
TRBJ2-2 TRBV25-1 - - TGTGCCAGCAGTGGCCGGACAGGAGGGACCACCGGGGAGCTGTTTTTT CASSGRTGGTTGELFF
TRBJ2-2 TRBV7-9 TRBD1 - TGTGCCACCGCAGAGGGGACAGGATACACCGGGGAGCTGTTTTTT CATAEGTGYTGELFF
TRBJ2-4 TRBV19 TRBD2 - TGTGCCAGTAGTAGCGGGAGAGCCAAAAACATTCAGTACTTC CASSSGRAKNIQYF
TRBJ2-3 TRBV12-5 TRBD1 - TGTGCTAGTGGTTCCGGACAGGGGGCCTTCGGCACAGATACGCAGTATTTT CASGSGQGAFGTDTQYF
TRBJ2-1 TRBV6-7 - once TGTGCCAGCAGTTACTCGAAGGACTCGGGGGGCGGGAATGAGCAGTTCTTC CASSYSKDSGGGNEQFF
TRBJ2-1 TRBV9 - - TGTGCCAGCAGCGTAGCCGGTACGAGGGCCGCGTACAATGAGCAGTTCTTC CASSVAGTRAAYNEQFF
TRBJ1-4 TRBV5-1 - - TGCGCCAGCAGTTACGACGGTAATGAAAAACTGTTTTTT CASSYDGNEKLFF
TRBJ2-3 TRBV7-3 TRBD2 - TGTGCCAGCAGCTTAAATGCCGCGGGAGGCTCAGATACGCAGTATTTT CASSLNAAGGSDTQYF
TRBJ1-1 TRBV11-1 TRBD1 - TGTGCCAGCAGCTTAGGGGACAGGGGGCCCACTGAAGCTTTCTTT CASSLGDRGPTEAFF
TRBJ1-5 TRBV30 - - TGTGCCTGGACCCGGGACAGCAATCAGCCCCAGCATTTT CAWTRDSNQPQHF
TRBJ1-2 TRBV21-1 - - TGTGCCAGCGGGGTGGAGGACGGCTATGGCTACACCTTC CASGVEDGYGYTF
TRBJ2-7 TRBV2 - - TGTGCCAGCAACTTGATCTTGGCCTCTGGGGAGCAGTACTTC CASNLILASGEQYF
TRBJ2-2 TRBV10-1 - - TGCGCCAGCAGTGAGGGGCCCCCCCCCGGGGAGCTGTTTTTT CASSEGPPPGELFF
TRBJ2-5 TRBV12-5 - - TGTGCTAGTGGCCCGACAGTTTCCGCAGAGACCCAGTACTTC CASGPTVSAETQYF